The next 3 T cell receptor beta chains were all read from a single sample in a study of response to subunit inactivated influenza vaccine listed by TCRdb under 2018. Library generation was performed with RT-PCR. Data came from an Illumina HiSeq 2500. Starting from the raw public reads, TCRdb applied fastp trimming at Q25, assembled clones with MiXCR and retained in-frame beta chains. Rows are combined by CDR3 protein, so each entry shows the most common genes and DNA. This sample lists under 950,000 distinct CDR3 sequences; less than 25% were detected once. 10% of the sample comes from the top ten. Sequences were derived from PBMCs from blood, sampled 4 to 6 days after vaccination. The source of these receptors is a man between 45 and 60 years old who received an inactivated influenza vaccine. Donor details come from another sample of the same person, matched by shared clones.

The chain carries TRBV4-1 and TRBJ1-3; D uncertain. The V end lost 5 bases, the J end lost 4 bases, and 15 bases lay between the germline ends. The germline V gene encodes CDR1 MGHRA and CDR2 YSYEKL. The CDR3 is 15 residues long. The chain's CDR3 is CASSSATLGGNTIYF. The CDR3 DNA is TGCGCCAGCAGCTCGGCAACCTTGGGCGGAAACACCATATATTTT.

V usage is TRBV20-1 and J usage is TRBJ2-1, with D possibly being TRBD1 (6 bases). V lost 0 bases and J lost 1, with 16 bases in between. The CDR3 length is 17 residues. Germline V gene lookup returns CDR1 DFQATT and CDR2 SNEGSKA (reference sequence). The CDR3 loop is CSARDTMGTRSYNEQFF. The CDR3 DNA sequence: TGCAGTGCTAGAGACACCATGGGGACAAGATCCTACAATGAGCAGTTCTTC.

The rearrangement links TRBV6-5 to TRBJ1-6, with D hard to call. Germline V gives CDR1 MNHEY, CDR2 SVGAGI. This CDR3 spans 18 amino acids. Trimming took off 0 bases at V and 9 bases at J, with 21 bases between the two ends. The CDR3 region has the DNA TGTGCCAGCAGTTACTCAGGGCCCGTTTTTGTTTTCGGTTCACCCCTCCACTTT. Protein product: CASSYSGPVFVFGSPLHF.